The 2 T cell receptor beta chains below were found in one sample sequenced in a study of shared clonotypes between healthy human individuals. Method: immunoSEQ multiplex PCR; TCRdb's copy keeps in-frame clones and lacks some. The sample holds roughly 2.5 million clones, about 92% seen once. What was sequenced was naive CD4+ T cells sorted from blood. Subset noted: CD45RA+ positively selected. The receptors derive from a man in his late teens or twenties in good health.

V gene TRBV19 combines with J gene TRBJ1-2; a possible D gene is TRBD1 (6 bases). Germline V lookup: CDR1 LNHDA, CDR2 SQIVND (reference sequence). This CDR3 has 13 residues. V dropped 3 bases and J dropped 8 bases, with 13 bases sitting between them. The CDR3 sequence: CASSINREGGYTF. For the CDR3, the DNA is TGTGCCAGTAGTATCAACAGGGAAGGCGGCTACACCTTC.

The chain couples TRBV7-8 to TRBJ1-4; D not certain. The CDR3 contains 17 residues. Between the trimmed V and J ends, which lost 5 bases and 4 bases, there was a span of 20 bases. Germline-derived CDR1 and CDR2 are SGHVS and FQNEAQ. DNA for the CDR3: TGTGCCAGCAGCCCCCGGGGAACCCTATCAAGTAATGAAAAACTGTTTTTT. It is translated as CASSPRGTLSSNEKLFF.